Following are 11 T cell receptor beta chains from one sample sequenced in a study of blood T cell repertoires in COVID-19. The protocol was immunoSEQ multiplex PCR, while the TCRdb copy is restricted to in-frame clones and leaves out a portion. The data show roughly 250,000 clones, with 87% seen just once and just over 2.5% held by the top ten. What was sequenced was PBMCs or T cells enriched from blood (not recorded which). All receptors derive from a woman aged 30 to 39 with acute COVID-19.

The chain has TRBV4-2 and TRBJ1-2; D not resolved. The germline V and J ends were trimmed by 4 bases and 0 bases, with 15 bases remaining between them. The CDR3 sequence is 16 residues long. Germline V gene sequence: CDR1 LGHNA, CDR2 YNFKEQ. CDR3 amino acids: CASSLEAARANYGYTF. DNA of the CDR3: TGTGCCAGCAGCCTGGAGGCCGCTAGAGCTAACTATGGCTACACCTTC.

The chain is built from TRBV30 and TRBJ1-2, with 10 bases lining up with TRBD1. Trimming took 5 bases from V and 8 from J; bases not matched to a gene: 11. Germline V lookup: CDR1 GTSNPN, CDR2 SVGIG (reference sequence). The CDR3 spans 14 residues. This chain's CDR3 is CAWGRGTGDLGYTF. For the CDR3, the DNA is TGTGCCTGGGGGCGCGGGACAGGGGATTTGGGCTACACCTTC.

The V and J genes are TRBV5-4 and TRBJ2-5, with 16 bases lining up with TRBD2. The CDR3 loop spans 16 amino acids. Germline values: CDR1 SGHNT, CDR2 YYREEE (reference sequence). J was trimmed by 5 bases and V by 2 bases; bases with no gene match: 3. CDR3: CASSFMGLAGGETQYF. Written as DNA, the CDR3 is TGTGCCAGCAGCTTTATGGGACTAGCGGGGGGGGAGACCCAGTACTTC.

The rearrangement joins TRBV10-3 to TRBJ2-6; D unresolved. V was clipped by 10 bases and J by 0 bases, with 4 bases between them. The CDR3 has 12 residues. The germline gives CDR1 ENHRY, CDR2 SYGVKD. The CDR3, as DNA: TGTGCCACCTTCTCTGGGGCCAACGTCCTGACTTTC. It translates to CATFSGANVLTF.

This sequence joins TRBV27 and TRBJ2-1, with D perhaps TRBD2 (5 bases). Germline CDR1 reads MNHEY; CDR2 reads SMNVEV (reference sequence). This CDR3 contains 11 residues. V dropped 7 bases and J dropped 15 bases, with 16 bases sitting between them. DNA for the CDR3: TGTGCCAGCAAGGTTGGGAGCACTAGGTTCTTC. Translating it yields CASKVGSTRFF.

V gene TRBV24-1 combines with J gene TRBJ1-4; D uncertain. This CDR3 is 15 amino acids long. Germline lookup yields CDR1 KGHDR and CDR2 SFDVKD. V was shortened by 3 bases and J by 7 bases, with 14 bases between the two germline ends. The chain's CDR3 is CATSDGQDGGEKLFF. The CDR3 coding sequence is TGTGCCACCAGTGATGGCCAGGACGGAGGTGAAAAACTGTTTTTT.

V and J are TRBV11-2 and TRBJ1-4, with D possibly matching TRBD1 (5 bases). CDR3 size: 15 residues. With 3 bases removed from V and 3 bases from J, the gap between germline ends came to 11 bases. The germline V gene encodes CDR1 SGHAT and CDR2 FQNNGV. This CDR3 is CASSLRGTANEKLFF. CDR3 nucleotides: TGTGCCAGCAGCTTGCGCGGGACCGCTAATGAAAAACTGTTTTTT.

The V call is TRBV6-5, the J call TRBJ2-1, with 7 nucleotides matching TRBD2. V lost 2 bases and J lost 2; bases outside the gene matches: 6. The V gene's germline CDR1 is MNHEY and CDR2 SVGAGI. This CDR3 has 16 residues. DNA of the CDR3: TGTGCCAGCAGTTACGCATTTGGGACTACCTACAATGAGCAGTTCTTC. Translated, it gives CASSYAFGTTYNEQFF.

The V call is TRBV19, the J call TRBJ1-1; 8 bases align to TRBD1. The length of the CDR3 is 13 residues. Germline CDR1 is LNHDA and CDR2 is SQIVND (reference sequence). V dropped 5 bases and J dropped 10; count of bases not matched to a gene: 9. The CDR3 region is CASSRLAGGLAFF. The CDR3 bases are TGTGCCAGTAGTCGTTTGGCAGGGGGCTTAGCTTTCTTT.

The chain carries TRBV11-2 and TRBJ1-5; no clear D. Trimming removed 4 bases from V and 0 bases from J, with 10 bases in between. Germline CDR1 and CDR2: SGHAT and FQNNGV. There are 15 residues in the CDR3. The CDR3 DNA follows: TGTGCCAGCAGCTCCGCCTACCATAGCAATCAGCCCCAGCATTTT. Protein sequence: CASSSAYHSNQPQHF.

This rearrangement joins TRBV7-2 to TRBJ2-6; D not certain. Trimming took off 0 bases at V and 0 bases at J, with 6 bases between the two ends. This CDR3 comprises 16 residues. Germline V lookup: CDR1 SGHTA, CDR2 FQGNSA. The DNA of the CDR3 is TGTGCCAGCAGCTTAGCGGCCTTCTCTGGGGCCAACGTCCTGACTTTC. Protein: CASSLAAFSGANVLTF.